The clone carrying this T cell receptor beta chain was observed once. The sample is drawn from a study of blood T cell repertoires in COVID-19. The assay was immunoSEQ multiplex PCR, and TCRdb's table has in-frame clones only and misses some. The repertoire consists of 140,000 or so clones, with about 86% occurring once and the leading ten covering 8% to 9%. V was pared by 3 bases and J by 3 bases, with 4 bases of the junction left unmatched. Germline V gives CDR1 KGHSH, CDR2 LQKENI. This CDR3 has 14 amino acids. This receptor was taken from a woman aged 45-60 years with active or convalescent COVID-19. The chain uses TRBV18 and TRBJ2-5, with 7 positions matching TRBD1. The sample comprised peripheral blood. DNA for the CDR3: TGTGCCAGCTCACCCGGAACAGGGGAAGAGACCCAGTACTTC. Protein: CASSPGTGEETQYF. The whole variable domain, filled in from reference TRBV18 and TRBJ2-5, reads NAGVMQNPRHLVRRRGQEARLRCSPMKGHSHVYWYRQLPEEGLKFMVYLQKENIIDESGMPKERFSAEFPKEGPSILRIQQVVRGDSAAYFCASSPGTGEETQYFGPGTRLLVL.